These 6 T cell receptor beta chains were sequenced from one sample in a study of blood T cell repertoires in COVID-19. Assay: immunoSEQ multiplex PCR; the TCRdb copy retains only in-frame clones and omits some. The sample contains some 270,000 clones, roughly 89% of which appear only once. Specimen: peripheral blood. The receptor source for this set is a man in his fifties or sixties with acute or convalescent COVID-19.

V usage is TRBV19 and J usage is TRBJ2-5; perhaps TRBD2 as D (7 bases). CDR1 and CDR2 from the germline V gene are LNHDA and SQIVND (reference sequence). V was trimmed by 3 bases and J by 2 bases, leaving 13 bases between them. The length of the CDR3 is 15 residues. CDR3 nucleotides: TGTGCCAGTAGTATCCCGGGGGGCCCTCAAGAGACCCAGTACTTC. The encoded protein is CASSIPGGPQETQYF.

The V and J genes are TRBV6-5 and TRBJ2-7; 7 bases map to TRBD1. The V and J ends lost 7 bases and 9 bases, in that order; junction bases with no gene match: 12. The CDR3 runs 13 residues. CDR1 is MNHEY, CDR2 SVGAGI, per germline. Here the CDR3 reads CASTTGSLTWQYF. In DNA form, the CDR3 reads TGTGCCAGCACGACAGGGTCACTTACATGGCAGTACTTC.

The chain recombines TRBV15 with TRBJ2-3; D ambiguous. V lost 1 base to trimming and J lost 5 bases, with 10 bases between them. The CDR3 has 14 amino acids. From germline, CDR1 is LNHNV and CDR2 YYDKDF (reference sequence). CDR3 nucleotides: TGTGCCACCAGCAGAGGATACTCGGGAGATACGCAGTATTTT. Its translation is CATSRGYSGDTQYF.

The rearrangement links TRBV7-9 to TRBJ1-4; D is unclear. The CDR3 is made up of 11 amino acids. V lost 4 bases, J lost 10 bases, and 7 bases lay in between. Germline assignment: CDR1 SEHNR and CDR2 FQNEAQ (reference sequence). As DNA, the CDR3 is TGTGCCAGCAGCTCGGGTCGAAAACTGTTTTTT. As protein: CASSSGRKLFF.

CDR3 DNA sequence: TGTGCCAGCAGCTCGGAGCGGGGTAAGGATACGCAGTATTTT. Protein product: CASSSERGKDTQYF. V is TRBV11-3 and J is TRBJ2-3; 7 nucleotides match TRBD2. With 4 bases clipped from V and 6 bases from J, the junction kept 7 bases outside the gene matches. This CDR3 has 14 residues. Germline CDR1 is SGHNT and CDR2 is YENEEA.

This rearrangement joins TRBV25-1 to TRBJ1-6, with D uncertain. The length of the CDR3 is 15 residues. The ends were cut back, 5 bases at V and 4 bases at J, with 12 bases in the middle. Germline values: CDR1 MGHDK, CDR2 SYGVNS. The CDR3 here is CASSIAGMYNSPLHF. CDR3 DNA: TGTGCCAGCAGTATTGCCGGGATGTATAATTCACCCCTCCACTTT. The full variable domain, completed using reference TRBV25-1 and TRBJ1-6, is EADIYQTPRYLVIGTGKKITLECSQTMGHDKMYWYQQDPGMELHLIHYSYGVNSTEKGDLSSESTVSRIRTEHFPLTLESARPSHTSQYLCASSIAGMYNSPLHFGNGTRLTVT.